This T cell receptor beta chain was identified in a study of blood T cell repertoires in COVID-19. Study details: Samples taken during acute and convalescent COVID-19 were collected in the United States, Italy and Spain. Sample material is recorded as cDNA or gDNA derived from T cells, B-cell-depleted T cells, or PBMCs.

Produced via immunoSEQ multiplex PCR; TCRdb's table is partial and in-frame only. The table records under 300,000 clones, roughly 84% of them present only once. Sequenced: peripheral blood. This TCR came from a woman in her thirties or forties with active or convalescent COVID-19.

This chain's CDR3 is CASSPGLAGHKGYNEQFF. The CDR3 DNA sequence: TGTGCCAGCAGCCCGGGACTAGCGGGTCACAAGGGCTACAATGAGCAGTTCTTC. The rearrangement links TRBV9 to TRBJ2-1, with TRBD2 matching over 12 bases. J lost 3 bases, V lost 4 bases, and 11 bases had no gene match. The CDR3 runs 18 residues. CDR1 and CDR2 (germline): SGDLS, YYNGEE.